Listed below are T cell receptor beta chains from one sample, sequenced in a study of blood T cell repertoires in COVID-19. Some clones are missing from TCRdb's copy, which holds only in-frame ones; the method was immunoSEQ multiplex PCR. The sample carries more than 300,000 clones, about nine tenths recorded once. The source material was PBMCs or T cells enriched from blood (not recorded which). The receptors were sampled from a woman younger than 30 who had recovered from COVID-19. CDR3s include the opening cysteine and the closing phenylalanine or tryptophan. A D gene is named only where the DNA matches it firmly. Expanded clones get a size class; other rows say once, few or many, or leave the size out.

14,TRBJ1-2,TRBV7-9,.,TRBD1,TGTGCCAGCAGCCGGGACAGGGGAGTCTATGGCTACACCTTC,CASSRDRGVYGYTF
16,TRBJ2-2,TRBV7-3,.,.,TGTGCCAGCAGCTTAAGTCCGACAGGGAACACCGGGGAGCTGTTTTTT,CASSLSPTGNTGELFF
16,TRBJ2-1,TRBV19,.,.,TGTGCCAGTAGTAACCATCGGGACAAAGGGGGGGATGAGCAGTTCTTC,CASSNHRDKGGDEQFF
16,TRBJ1-1,TRBV7-8,.,TRBD1,TGTGCCAGCAGCTTAAGGGACAGGGCATTGAACACTGAAGCTTTCTTT,CASSLRDRALNTEAFF
14,TRBJ2-7,TRBV7-9,.,.,TGTGCCAGCAGCTTCCCAGATAGGGGTCCCGAGCAGTACTTC,CASSFPDRGPEQYF
14,TRBJ1-4,TRBV7-2,once,.,TGTGCCAGCCGTATTAGAGGGTCGAGAGGAAAACTGTTTTTT,CASRIRGSRGKLFF
16,TRBJ2-7,TRBV7-9,.,TRBD2,TGTGCCAGCAGCGAACCGACTAGCGGGAGGCTATACGAGCAGTACTTC,CASSEPTSGRLYEQYF
19,TRBJ1-5,TRBV19,.,TRBD1,TGTGCCAGTAGTGCGCGTCCCGGGACAGGGGCGCAGGGTAATCAGCCCCAGCATTTT,CASSARPGTGAQGNQPQHF
15,TRBJ1-4,TRBV5-4,.,.,TGTGCCAGCAGCTTGGCGACGGGTAGCGGTGAAAAACTGTTTTTT,CASSLATGSGEKLFF
14,TRBJ2-2,TRBV3-1/TRBV3-2,.,.,TGTGCCAGCAGCAAAGCAGGGGACACCGGGGAGCTGTTTTTT,CASSKAGDTGELFF
15,TRBJ2-3,TRBV24-1,.,TRBD2,TGTGCCACCAGTGATTTTGCGGGAGGGCCAGATACGCAGTATTTT,CATSDFAGGPDTQYF
12,TRBJ2-7,TRBV6-2/TRBV6-3,.,.,TGTGCCAGCAGTTACGTGGGCCACGAGCAGTACTTC,CASSYVGHEQYF
20,TRBJ2-6,TRBV19,.,.,TGTGCCAGTAGTATAATAGTGGCGAGAGGGATACCGCTGAGGGCCAACGTCCTGACTTTC,CASSIIVARGIPLRANVLTF
14,TRBJ1-6,TRBV3-1/TRBV3-2,few,.,TGTGCCAGCAGTCAGTGGACAGATAATTCACCCCTCCACTTT,CASSQWTDNSPLHF
17,TRBJ2-6,TRBV19,.,TRBD1,TGTGCCAGTAGAACTCCGGGACAGGCCTCTGGGGCCAACGTCCTGACTTTC,CASRTPGQASGANVLTF
15,TRBJ2-3,TRBV27,.,.,TGTGCCAGCAGTCCCGGGACTACCAGGGGAGATACGCAGTATTTT,CASSPGTTRGDTQYF
13,TRBJ2-3,TRBV3-1/TRBV3-2,.,.,TGTGCCAGCAGCTACTCTGGCACAGATACGCAGTATTTT,CASSYSGTDTQYF
17,TRBJ2-1,TRBV5-1,.,TRBD1,TGCGCCAGCAGCTTCACAGTGACCCGGGACAGCTACAATGAGCAGTTCTTC,CASSFTVTRDSYNEQFF
15,TRBJ1-2,TRBV11-2,.,TRBD1,TGTGCCAGCAGCTTTGATCACAGGGGCGTGCTCGGCTACACCTTC,CASSFDHRGVLGYTF
14,TRBJ2-7,TRBV2,.,TRBD1,TGTGCCAGCAGTGAACAGGGGGAGTCCTACGAGCAGTACTTC,CASSEQGESYEQYF
16,TRBJ2-6,TRBV19,.,.,TGTGCCACATCGACAGGCCCCCCCTCTGGGGCCAACGTCCTGACTTTC,CATSTGPPSGANVLTF
16,TRBJ2-3,TRBV5-5,.,TRBD2,TGTGCCAGCAGTAGGGTAGCGGGAGGGAAAGCAGATACGCAGTATTTT,CASSRVAGGKADTQYF
18,TRBJ2-1,TRBV14,.,TRBD2,TGTGCCAGCAGCCAAGGCCATTATCCGGGACTACAATACAATGAGCAGTTCTTC,CASSQGHYPGLQYNEQFF
14,TRBJ2-7,TRBV7-6,.,TRBD2,TGTGCCAGCAGCCGGACTAGCGGGAGCAACGAGCAGTACTTC,CASSRTSGSNEQYF